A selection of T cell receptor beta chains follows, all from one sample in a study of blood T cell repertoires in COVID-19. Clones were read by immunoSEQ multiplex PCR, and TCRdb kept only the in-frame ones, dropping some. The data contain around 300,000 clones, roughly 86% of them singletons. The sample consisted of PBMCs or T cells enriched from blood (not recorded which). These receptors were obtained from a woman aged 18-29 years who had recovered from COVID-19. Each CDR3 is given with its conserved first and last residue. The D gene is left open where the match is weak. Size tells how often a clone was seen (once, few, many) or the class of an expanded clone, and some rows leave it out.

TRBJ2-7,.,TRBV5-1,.,TGCGCCAGCAGCTTCCGTGCTAGCCGGACCTACGAGCAGTACTTC,CASSFRASRTYEQYF
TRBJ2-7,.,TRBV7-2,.,TGTGCCAGCAGCTTATATCTCCTGGGGCAGGGGAACTACGAGCAGTACTTC,CASSLYLLGQGNYEQYF
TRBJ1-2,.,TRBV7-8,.,TGTGCCAGCAGCCCAGCAACAGATTCTTTCTATGGCTACACCTTC,CASSPATDSFYGYTF
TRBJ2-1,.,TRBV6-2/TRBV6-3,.,TGTGCCAGCAGTTACGAGGGGGACTCCTACAATGAGCAGTTCTTC,CASSYEGDSYNEQFF
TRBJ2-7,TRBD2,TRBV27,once,TGTGCCAGCAGTGTAGCGGGAGGGCCGTCAGAGCAGTACTTC,CASSVAGGPSEQYF
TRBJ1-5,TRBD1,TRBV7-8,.,TGTGCCAGCAGCCAGGGGGACAGCCACCTTAGCAATCAGCCCCAGCATTTT,CASSQGDSHLSNQPQHF
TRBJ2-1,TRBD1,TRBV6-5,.,TGTGCCAGCAATTCGGACAGGGGCATCAATGAGCAGTTCTTC,CASNSDRGINEQFF
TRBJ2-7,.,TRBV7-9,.,TGTGCCAGCAGCTATGACAGTTCGTCCTCCTACGAGCAGTACTTC,CASSYDSSSSYEQYF
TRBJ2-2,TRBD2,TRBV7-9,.,TGTGCCAGCAGCTTTCGCGGGGGGCACGGGGAGCTGTTTTTT,CASSFRGGHGELFF
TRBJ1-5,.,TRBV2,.,TGTGCCAGCACCACAGCTCGTAGCAATCAGCCCCAGCATTTT,CASTTARSNQPQHF
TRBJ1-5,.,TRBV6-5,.,TGTGCCAGCAGCCCGGGGGTGTCGGTTCAGCCCCAGCATTTT,CASSPGVSVQPQHF
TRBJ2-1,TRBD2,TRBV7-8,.,TGTGCCAGCAGCTTTCCCCGGGCTGGGCGCGGGGGGGAGGACAATGAGCAGTTCTTC,CASSFPRAGRGGEDNEQFF
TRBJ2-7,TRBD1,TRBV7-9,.,TGTGCCAGCAGCCCACAGGGACAGGGTTTCGGGTCCTACGAGCAGTACTTC,CASSPQGQGFGSYEQYF
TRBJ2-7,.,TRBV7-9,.,TGTGCCAGCAGCTTAGCGGGCAGGGAGGAGTACTTC,CASSLAGREEYF
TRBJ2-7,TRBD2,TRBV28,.,TGTGCCAGCAGTTTAAACTGGGGGGGAAATTTCTACGAGCAGTACTTC,CASSLNWGGNFYEQYF
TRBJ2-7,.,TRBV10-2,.,TGCGCCAGCAGTGAATGGTCCAATCGACTCTACGAGCAGTACTTC,CASSEWSNRLYEQYF
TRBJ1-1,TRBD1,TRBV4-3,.,TGCGCCAGCAGCCAAACAGGGGACGGCACTGAAGCTTTCTTT,CASSQTGDGTEAFF
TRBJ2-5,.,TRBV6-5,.,TGTGCCAGCAGTTACAATTACAGGGAAGAGACCCAGTACTTC,CASSYNYREETQYF
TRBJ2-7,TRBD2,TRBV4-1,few,TGCGCCAGCAGCCAAGAGGGGAGGGGCTCCTACGAGCAGTACTTC,CASSQEGRGSYEQYF
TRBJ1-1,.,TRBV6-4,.,TGTGCCAGCAGGAACATTTGGACTGAAGCTTTCTTT,CASRNIWTEAFF
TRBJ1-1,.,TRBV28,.,TGTGCCAGCAGTTTGCCGGACAACGTAGCTTTCTTT,CASSLPDNVAFF
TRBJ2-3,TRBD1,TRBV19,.,TGTGCCAGTAACGACCGGACAGGGCGAACAGATACGCAGTATTTT,CASNDRTGRTDTQYF
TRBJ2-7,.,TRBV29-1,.,TGCAGCGTTGAAGATCGTTTGGGGACAAACCAGCAGTACTTC,CSVEDRLGTNQQYF
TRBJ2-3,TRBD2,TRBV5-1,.,TGCGCCAGCAGTTCGTTCGGCTTAAATACCCTCTTTCTAGCGGGGGGCCAGGGAGATACGCAGTATTTT,CASSSFGLNTLFLAGGQGDTQYF
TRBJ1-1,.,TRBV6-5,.,TGTGCCAGCAGTCCAGGTGCTGCTTTCTTT,CASSPGAAFF
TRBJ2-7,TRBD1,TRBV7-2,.,TGTGCCAGCAGCCGGTTACAGGGGTCTTTTCTTGTATCCGCCTACGAGCAGTACTTC,CASSRLQGSFLVSAYEQYF
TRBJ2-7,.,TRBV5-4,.,TGTGCCAGCAGCTTGGTCCAGGGCTCCTACGAGCAGTACTTC,CASSLVQGSYEQYF
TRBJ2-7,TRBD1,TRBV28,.,TGTGCCAGCAGGTCGGACCCGACAGGGGCTCGGGAGCAGTACTTC,CASRSDPTGAREQYF
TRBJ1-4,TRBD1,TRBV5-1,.,TGCGCCAGCAGCATGCCGGGACAGAGTAATGAAAAACTGTTTTTT,CASSMPGQSNEKLFF
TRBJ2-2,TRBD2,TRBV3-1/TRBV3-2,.,TGTGCCAGCAGCCATATGACTAGCGGGCAGGCCGGGGAGCTGTTTTTT,CASSHMTSGQAGELFF
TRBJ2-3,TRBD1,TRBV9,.,TGTGCCAGCAGCCCGACAGGGTCTTACCCAGATACGCAGTATTTT,CASSPTGSYPDTQYF
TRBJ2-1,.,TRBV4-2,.,TGTGCCAGCAGCCAAGATGGCGGAAACTCCTACAATGAGCAGTTCTTC,CASSQDGGNSYNEQFF
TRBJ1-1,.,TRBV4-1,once,TGCGCCAGCAGCCAAGATTTCACCAGGTGGGGCATGAACACTGAAGCTTTCTTT,CASSQDFTRWGMNTEAFF
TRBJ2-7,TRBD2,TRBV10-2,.,TGCGCCAGCAGTGTGGGACTAGCGTCCTACGAGCAGTACTTC,CASSVGLASYEQYF
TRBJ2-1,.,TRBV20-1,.,TGCAGTGCTAGCAGGAATGAGCAGTTCTTC,CSASRNEQFF
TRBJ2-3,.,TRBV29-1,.,TGCAGCGTTCCCCCCATGGGCGTGGGTGCAGATACGCAGTATTTT,CSVPPMGVGADTQYF
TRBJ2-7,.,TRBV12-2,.,TGTGCAAGTCGCCTTCCGGGACTAGCGGGAGATCACGAGCAGTACTTC,CASRLPGLAGDHEQYF
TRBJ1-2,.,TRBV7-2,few,TGTGCCAGCAGCGACGACAGCTACTATGGCTACACCTTC,CASSDDSYYGYTF
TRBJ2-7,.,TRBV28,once,TGTGCCAGCAGTTACACAAACAGGGATCCCCACGGGCAGTACTTC,CASSYTNRDPHGQYF
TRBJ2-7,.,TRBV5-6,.,TGTGCCAGCAGCAATAGCAGATACGAGCAGTACTTC,CASSNSRYEQYF
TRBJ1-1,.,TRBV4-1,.,TGCGCCAGCAGCCAAGAGTCAGGGGCCCCTGAAGCTTTCTTT,CASSQESGAPEAFF
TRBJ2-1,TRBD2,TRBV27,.,TGTGCCAGCAGTCCCAGGACTAGCGGGAGCCTAGGGGTTTACAATGAGCAGTTCTTC,CASSPRTSGSLGVYNEQFF
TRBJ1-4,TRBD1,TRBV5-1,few,TGCGCCAGCACACCGCGGACAGGGGGCAGTGAAAAACTGTTTTTT,CASTPRTGGSEKLFF
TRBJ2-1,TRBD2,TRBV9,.,TGTGCCAGCAGCGTACCCCTAGCGGGAGGTGGTTTGTTCTTC,CASSVPLAGGGLFF
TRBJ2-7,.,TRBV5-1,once,TGCGCCAGCAGCTTGGAAGGGGCCTATCGAGAGCAGTACTTC,CASSLEGAYREQYF